This entry lists 25 T cell receptor beta chains sequenced from one sample in a study of blood T cell repertoires in COVID-19. Measured with immunoSEQ multiplex PCR; TCRdb has only the in-frame clones, and not every one. The repertoire has approximately 200,000 clones, 88% of them found once; the top ten carry about 4%. The material sequenced was peripheral blood. The origin of the receptors is a woman aged 25 to 39 with acute or convalescent COVID-19.

V and J are TRBV5-1 and TRBJ2-3, with D possibly matching TRBD2 (6 bases). CDR3 size: 13 residues. Germline lookup yields CDR1 SGHRS and CDR2 YFSETQ. V was shortened by 4 bases and J by 4 bases, with 10 bases between the two germline ends. DNA for the CDR3: TGCGCCAGCAGCCCGGGAGTACCAGATACGCAGTATTTT. This gives the protein CASSPGVPDTQYF.

The rearrangement links TRBV5-4 to TRBJ2-3; the D gene is possibly TRBD2 (6 bases). This CDR3 spans 16 amino acids. Germline V gives CDR1 SGHNT, CDR2 YYREEE (reference sequence). Trimming stripped 0 bases from V and 2 bases from J, with 13 bases between. Here the CDR3 DNA reads TGTGCCAGCAGCTTGGGGGAGGCGGGACTCACAGATACGCAGTATTTT. Its protein is CASSLGEAGLTDTQYF.

The gene calls are TRBV2 and TRBJ2-3, with 8 bases lining up with TRBD2. The trim removed 10 bases at V and 5 bases at J, leaving 8 bases unmatched. This CDR3 region has 13 residues. Germline V gene data show CDR1 as SNHLY and CDR2 as FYNNEI. The CDR3 DNA follows: TGTGCCATTCCGGGACTAGTTGGAGATACGCAGTATTTT. It codes for CAIPGLVGDTQYF. The variable domain in full, with the rest retrieved from reference TRBV2 and TRBJ2-3, is EPEVTQTPSHQVTQMGQEVILRCVPISNHLYFYWYRQILGQKVEFLVSFYNNEISEKSEIFDDQFSVERPDGSNFTLKIRSTKLEDSAMYFCAIPGLVGDTQYFGPGTRLTVL.

The V and J genes are TRBV9 and TRBJ2-3; tentatively, D is TRBD1 (5 bases). CDR3 size: 15 residues. CDR1 and CDR2 (germline): SGDLS, YYNGEE. Trimming took 1 base from V and 0 from J, leaving 9 bases between them. This CDR3 reads CASSVSPGSTDTQYF. The CDR3 coding sequence is TGTGCCAGCAGCGTAAGTCCAGGGAGCACAGATACGCAGTATTTT.

V and J are TRBV6-5 and TRBJ2-7; 8 bases are shared with TRBD1. CDR3 size: 11 residues. Trimming at V came to 8 bases and at J to 4 bases, leaving 1 base not matched to a gene. Per the germline V gene, CDR1 is MNHEY and CDR2 is SVGAGI. The CDR3 sequence is CASWTGYEQYF. The CDR3, as DNA: TGTGCCAGCTGGACAGGGTACGAGCAGTACTTC.

The chain combines TRBV27 with TRBJ2-1, with 9 nucleotides matching TRBD2. Germline lookup yields CDR1 MNHEY and CDR2 SMNVEV (reference sequence). The V and J ends lost 5 bases and 7 bases, in that order; junction bases with no gene match: 9. The CDR3 totals 15 residues. The CDR3 nucleotides read TGTGCCAGCAGTCTAAAGCGGGAGGAGGTAAATGAGCAGTTCTTC. Its protein is CASSLKREEVNEQFF.

The chain links TRBV19 to TRBJ2-3; the D gene is possibly TRBD2 (6 bases). Deletions cut 3 bases from V and 8 bases from J, with 12 bases between. CDR3 length equals 13 residues. The germline V gene has CDR1 LNHDA and CDR2 SQIVND (reference sequence). The CDR3 reads CASSINRGITQYF. CDR3 DNA: TGTGCCAGTAGTATTAATCGGGGGATTACGCAGTATTTT.

The V and J genes are TRBV29-1 and TRBJ2-7; D is perhaps TRBD1 (5 bases). Trimming stripped 5 bases from V and 6 bases from J, with 14 bases between. The CDR3 runs to 12 residues. Germline V CDR1 and CDR2: SQVTM, ANQGSEA. CDR3 protein: CSVSELRGEQYF. DNA of the CDR3: TGCAGCGTTAGTGAGTTAAGGGGCGAGCAGTACTTC.

This chain connects TRBV5-1 to TRBJ1-2, with 7 bases fitting TRBD1. Per the germline V gene, CDR1 is SGHRS and CDR2 is YFSETQ. V shed 1 base, J shed 8 bases, and the junction held 11 bases outside the gene matches. The CDR3 covers 15 residues. Written as DNA, the CDR3 is TGCGCCAGCAGCTTGTCCTGGACAGGATCGGGCGGCTACACCTTC. Protein sequence: CASSLSWTGSGGYTF. The full variable domain, with the rest looked up from reference TRBV5-1 and TRBJ1-2, is KAGVTQTPRYLIKTRGQQVTLSCSPISGHRSVSWYQQTPGQGLQFLFEYFSETQRNKGNFPGRFSGRQFSNSRSEMNVSTLELGDSALYLCASSLSWTGSGGYTFGSGTRLTVV.

The chain is built from TRBV5-1 and TRBJ2-7, with 10 bases identical to TRBD2. This CDR3 has 14 amino acids. CDR1 and CDR2 from the germline V gene are SGHRS and YFSETQ. V lost 7 bases and J lost 5; bases outside the gene matches: 9. The CDR3 reads CASGHSSGSDEQYF. Here the CDR3 DNA reads TGCGCCAGCGGACATTCTAGCGGGAGTGACGAGCAGTACTTC.

The chain links TRBV7-8 to TRBJ2-2, with 7 bases identical to TRBD2. Germline CDR1 and CDR2: SGHVS and FQNEAQ. Unmatched junction bases numbered 4, after V lost 8 bases and J lost 1 base. CDR3 length: 14 amino acids. The CDR3 sequence: CASGRVMNTGELFF. CDR3 DNA: TGTGCCAGCGGGAGGGTCATGAACACCGGGGAGCTGTTTTTT. Full variable domain (outside the CDR3, taken from reference TRBV7-8 and TRBJ2-2): GAGVSQSPRYKVAKRGQDVALRCDPISGHVSLFWYQQALGQGPEFLTYFQNEAQLDKSGLPSDRFFAERPEGSVSTLKIQRTQQEDSAVYLCASGRVMNTGELFFGEGSRLTVL.

This clone was detected only a few times. V gene TRBV5-1 combines with J gene TRBJ2-1, with D possibly being TRBD1 (6 bases). V was clipped by 3 bases and J by 7 bases, with 14 bases between them. Germline assignment: CDR1 SGHRS and CDR2 YFSETQ. This CDR3 region has 14 residues. This CDR3 reads CASSWWGPGNEQFF. The CDR3 DNA reads TGCGCCAGCAGCTGGTGGGGGCCGGGGAATGAGCAGTTCTTC.

The chain employs TRBV5-6 and TRBJ1-5, with 11 positions matching TRBD1. The CDR3 has 18 amino acids. J was trimmed by 2 bases and V by 4 bases; bases with no gene match: 11. Per the germline V gene, CDR1 is SGHDT and CDR2 is YYEEEE. CDR3 nucleotide sequence: TGTGCCAGCAGCCGGGACAGGGGGGTTTTATTTGGCAATCAGCCCCAGCATTTT. Translating it yields CASSRDRGVLFGNQPQHF.

This chain uses TRBV9 with TRBJ2-1, with 13 bases matching TRBD2. Germline loops: CDR1 SGDLS, CDR2 YYNGEE. J gave up 9 bases and V 2 bases, and 5 bases lay outside the gene matches. The CDR3 consists of 15 residues. The DNA for the CDR3 is TGTGCCAGCAGCGTTAGACTAGCGGGAGGTGGTGAGCAGTTCTTC. As protein: CASSVRLAGGGEQFF.

This chain joins TRBV5-1 and TRBJ1-1; 11 nucleotides line up with TRBD1. The J segment lost 4 bases and the V segment lost 3 bases, leaving 5 bases of the junction unmatched. CDR3 length equals 15 residues. Looked up from germline, CDR1 is SGHRS and CDR2 is YFSETQ. Written as DNA, the CDR3 is TGCGCCAGCAGCTCGACCGGGACAGGGGGCACTGAAGCTTTCTTT. This translates into CASSSTGTGGTEAFF.

The chain employs TRBV28 and TRBJ2-1; 7 bases fit TRBD2. The CDR3 extends over 15 amino acids. The V segment lost 6 bases and the J segment 0 bases; nucleotides outside the gene matches: 5. CDR1 is MDHEN, CDR2 SYDVKM, per germline. CDR3 sequence reads: CASSWGGGSYNEQFF. CDR3 nucleotide sequence: TGTGCCAGCAGCTGGGGGGGAGGCTCCTACAATGAGCAGTTCTTC.

The chain is built from TRBV4-1 and TRBJ2-7; 7 nucleotides match TRBD2. V dropped 0 bases and J dropped 1; count of bases not matched to a gene: 3. Germline assignment: CDR1 MGHRA and CDR2 YSYEKL. CDR3 size: 15 residues. The CDR3 reads CASSQEPGLSYEQYF. CDR3 nucleotide sequence: TGCGCCAGCAGCCAAGAACCGGGACTATCCTACGAGCAGTACTTC.

This chain connects TRBV3-1 (or the pseudogene TRBV3-2) to TRBJ2-3; 12 bases fit TRBD2. Trimming took 2 bases from V and 1 from J; bases not matched to a gene: 1. CDR1 LGHDT and CDR2 YNNKEL come from the germline V gene (reference sequence). The CDR3 totals 16 residues. In DNA form, the CDR3 reads TGTGCCAGCAGCCAACTAGCGGGAGGGCGCACAGATACGCAGTATTTT. Its translation: CASSQLAGGRTDTQYF.

This sequence joins TRBV2 and TRBJ2-5; D unclear. This CDR3 is built from 12 residues. V lost 3 bases, J lost 0 bases, and 2 bases lay in between. Germline loops: CDR1 SNHLY, CDR2 FYNNEI. The CDR3 bases are TGTGCCAGCAGTGACTACCAAGAGACCCAGTACTTC. Its protein is CASSDYQETQYF.

This clone occurred once. The rearrangement links TRBV7-8 to TRBJ1-2; 10 bases match TRBD1. The germline V gene encodes CDR1 SGHVS and CDR2 FQNEAQ. With 5 bases clipped from V and 8 bases from J, the junction kept 11 bases outside the gene matches. The CDR3 contains 15 residues. CDR3 amino acids: CASSPTGTGARGYTF. The CDR3 coding sequence is TGTGCCAGCAGCCCTACCGGGACAGGGGCCCGAGGCTACACCTTC.

The genes are TRBV18 and TRBJ1-4; D is uncertain. Germline-derived CDR1 and CDR2 are KGHSH and LQKENI. V was clipped by 3 bases and J by 4 bases, with 9 bases between them. The CDR3 runs 14 residues. CDR3 sequence (DNA): TGTGCCAGCTCACCCCGGGAAAATAATGAAAAACTGTTTTTT. This translates into CASSPRENNEKLFF.

The V and J genes are TRBV28 and TRBJ2-4; 7 bases agree with TRBD2. The CDR3 contains 15 residues. With 4 bases clipped from V and 6 bases from J, the junction kept 9 bases outside the gene matches. The germline CDR1 and CDR2 sequences are MDHEN and SYDVKM. The CDR3: CASSSGLGVSNIQYF. Written as DNA, the CDR3 is TGTGCCAGCAGTTCAGGACTAGGGGTTTCAAACATTCAGTACTTC.

This clone was seen only a few times. This chain joins TRBV2 and TRBJ2-7, with D tentatively TRBD2 (8 bases). Between the trimmed V and J ends, which lost 10 bases and 3 bases, there was a span of 25 bases. The CDR3 loop spans 16 amino acids. Germline V gene lookup returns CDR1 SNHLY and CDR2 FYNNEI. CDR3 region: CAILRTGLAGGYEQYF. CDR3 nucleotides: TGTGCCATTTTACGGACAGGTCTAGCGGGTGGCTACGAGCAGTACTTC.

This chain uses TRBV5-6 with TRBJ2-7, with unresolved D. The CDR3 extends over 12 amino acids. The germline gives CDR1 SGHDT, CDR2 YYEEEE. The ends were cut back, 1 base at V and 3 bases at J, with 5 bases in the middle. The CDR3 nucleotides read TGTGCCAGCAGCTTGAGCCACTACGAGCAGTACTTC. This translates into CASSLSHYEQYF.

The chain links TRBV28 to TRBJ1-6; D is uncertain. The V and J ends lost 3 bases and 9 bases respectively, with 6 bases between them. CDR3 length: 12 amino acids. CDR1 is MDHEN and CDR2 is SYDVKM in the germline V gene. The CDR3 bases are TGTGCCAGCAGTTTCCCTACTTCACCCCTCCACTTT. Translating it yields CASSFPTSPLHF.